This is a list of T cell receptor beta chains from one sample in a study of CD8 T cells in ankylosing spondylitis. From the 5' RACE reads, TCRdb called clonotypes with MiXCR, one entry per CDR3 protein. The sample contains around 330,000 distinct CDR3 sequences, 11% of which appear only once. Sequenced: blood, either unsorted or a sorted T cell fraction (not recorded which). These receptors were collected from a female donor with ankylosing spondylitis or in good health (not recorded which). CDR3s include the opening cysteine and the closing phenylalanine or tryptophan. Each record gives: V gene, J gene, clone size, D gene, CDR3 DNA, CDR3 protein. A D gene is named only where the DNA matches it firmly. For some rows the clone size is stated as once, few or many, or as a class when expanded; others skip it.

TRBV10-2	TRBJ2-3	few	TRBD2	TGCGCCAGCAGGCAACGGACTAGCGGGGCAGATACGCAGTATTTT	CASRQRTSGADTQYF
TRBV29-1	TRBJ2-3	NA	NA	TGCGTGGTAGCGAGGGGCACAGATACGCAGTATTTT	CVVARGTDTQYF
TRBV12-3/TRBV12-4	TRBJ1-5	many	NA	TGTGCCAGCAGTCGGACAAGCCAGCCCCAGCATTTT	CASSRTSQPQHF
TRBV6-4	TRBJ2-3	NA	TRBD2	TGTGCCAGCAGTCCATTAAGGGGGAGAGGACTAGCGGGGTACAGGGACAACACAGATACGCAGTATTTT	CASSPLRGRGLAGYRDNTDTQYF
TRBV12-3/TRBV12-4	TRBJ1-6	many	NA	TGTGCCAGCAGTTTCGTACAGAATTCACCCCTCCACTTT	CASSFVQNSPLHF
TRBV2	TRBJ1-1	many	NA	TGTGCCAGCAGTGGCTCCCCCGGGTCGCTGAACACTGAAGCTTTCTTT	CASSGSPGSLNTEAFF
TRBV7-6	TRBJ2-7	many	NA	TGTGCCAGCAGCCGTGCTACCGACTACGAGCAGTACTTC	CASSRATDYEQYF
TRBV5-8	TRBJ1-5	many	NA	TGTGCCAGCAGCTTCTCCGGGACAAGGGATCAGCCCCAGCATTTT	CASSFSGTRDQPQHF
TRBV5-6	TRBJ1-6	many	NA	TGTGCCAGCAGCTTGGAAGGGATTTCTAATTCACCCCTCCACTTT	CASSLEGISNSPLHF
TRBV7-2	TRBJ1-1	many	NA	TGTGCCAGCAGCCTAACGGGGGGGGTAAACACTGAAGCTTTCTTT	CASSLTGGVNTEAFF
TRBV28	TRBJ1-6	many	NA	TGTGCCCTCGGGGCGGGAAATTCACCCCTCCACTTT	CALGAGNSPLHF
TRBV20-1	TRBJ2-3	many	TRBD2	TGCAGTGCGGTACTAGCGGGGGCCCTCACAGATACGCAGTATTTT	CSAVLAGALTDTQYF
TRBV20-1	TRBJ1-2	many	TRBD1	TGCAGTGCTAGAGATCAGAGACAGGGGGACTATGGCTACACCTTC	CSARDQRQGDYGYTF
TRBV20-1	TRBJ2-3	many	NA	TGCAGTGCTAGTATTACTAGACAGAGCACAGATACGCAGTATTTT	CSASITRQSTDTQYF
TRBV28	TRBJ2-1	many	TRBD2	TGTGCCAGCAATGGACTAGCGCGCCATGAGCAGTTCTTC	CASNGLARHEQFF
TRBV28	TRBJ1-5	many	NA	TGTGCCAGCAGTCTCTCTATGAGTATGGGCAATCAGCCCCAGCATTTT	CASSLSMSMGNQPQHF
TRBV7-6	TRBJ1-4	NA	NA	TGTGCCAGCAGCCCCCCGGCGCAGGGGAGTGAAAAACTGTTTTTT	CASSPPAQGSEKLFF
TRBV5-6	TRBJ1-4	many	NA	TGTGCCAGCAGCTTCGGGACGGAGAATGAAAAACTGTTTTTT	CASSFGTENEKLFF
TRBV14	TRBJ2-1	NA	TRBD1	TGTGCCAGCAGCCAAGGACCCCTCGGGACAGGCCACAATGAGCAGTTCTTC	CASSQGPLGTGHNEQFF
TRBV11-1	TRBJ2-7	many	NA	TGTGCCAGCAGCCCCCGACAGTTACTCGAGCAGTACTTC	CASSPRQLLEQYF
TRBV12-3/TRBV12-4	TRBJ2-2	NA	TRBD1	TGTGCCAGCAGAAACTCAGGGGGCACCGGGGAGCTGTTTTTT	CASRNSGGTGELFF
TRBV7-2	TRBJ2-1	few	TRBD2	TGTGCCAGCAGCTTCGCGAGTCTGCTAGCGGGGGGCCCGGCCCCCCACAATGAGCAGTTCTTC	CASSFASLLAGGPAPHNEQFF
TRBV7-2	TRBJ2-7	NA	NA	TGTGCCAGCACCAGGGCCCAGGGATCTGTTAACGAGCAGTACTTC	CASTRAQGSVNEQYF
TRBV20-1	TRBJ2-1	few	TRBD2	TGCAGTGCTAGGGAATATAGCGGGGTTGGTAATGAGCAGTTCTTC	CSAREYSGVGNEQFF
TRBV20-1	TRBJ2-7	few	TRBD1	TGCAGTGCTCCACCGACAGGGAGACTCGAGCAGTACTTC	CSAPPTGRLEQYF
TRBV28	TRBJ2-7	few	NA	TGTGCCAGCGGACCGGGACTTCCCTCCGAGCAGTACTTC	CASGPGLPSEQYF
TRBV19	TRBJ2-5	NA	TRBD2	TGTGCCAGTGGGGGACTAGCACAAGAGACCCAGTACTTC	CASGGLAQETQYF
TRBV12-3/TRBV12-4	TRBJ2-1	many	NA	TGTGCCAGCAGTTTTGGCGGGGATGAGCAGTTCTTC	CASSFGGDEQFF
TRBV6-5	TRBJ1-2	many	NA	TGTGCCAGCAGTCGTAGAGAAGGGGGCTACACCTTC	CASSRREGGYTF
TRBV12-3/TRBV12-4	TRBJ1-5	many	NA	TGTGCCAGCAGTTTTAATACCGATCAGCCCCAGCATTTT	CASSFNTDQPQHF
TRBV29-1	TRBJ2-3	many	NA	TGCAGCGTTGTCGTCGCAGATACGCAGTATTTT	CSVVVADTQYF
TRBV28	TRBJ2-7	NA	NA	TGTGCCACCGGAGGTCCACCGGCCTACGAGCAGTACTTC	CATGGPPAYEQYF
TRBV3-1	TRBJ1-6	NA	NA	TGTGCCAGCACCGCGGCACACCTTAATTCACCCCTCCACTTT	CASTAAHLNSPLHF